These 27 T cell receptor beta chains were all obtained from the same sample, sequenced in a study of blood T cell repertoires in COVID-19. Produced via immunoSEQ multiplex PCR; TCRdb's table is partial and in-frame only. The sample yields a few hundred thousand clones, about 88% seen once. The sequencing input was peripheral blood. These receptors all come from a woman between 40 and 50 years old who had recovered from COVID-19.

This sequence joins TRBV6-6 and TRBJ2-7; 8 bases agree with TRBD2. The trim removed 0 bases at V and 4 bases at J, leaving 8 bases unmatched. The CDR3 extends over 16 amino acids. Germline V CDR1 and CDR2: MNHNY, SVGAGI (reference sequence). The CDR3 loop reads CASSYSGTRLGYEQYV. Written as DNA, the CDR3 is TGTGCCAGCAGTTACTCGGGGACTAGGTTGGGTTACGAGCAGTACGTC.

In its sample, this clone was seen a few times. Mismatch with germline at one junction end may stem from a read error. The chain employs TRBV28 and TRBJ2-1, with D perhaps matching TRBD1 (6 bases). Germline loops: CDR1 MDHEN, CDR2 SYDVKM. The length of the CDR3 is 16 residues. CDR3 in DNA: TGTGCCAGCAGTTTATGGGACAGCTATTCCTTCAATGAGCAGTTCTTC. This translates into CASSLWDSYSFNEQFF.

V usage is TRBV5-6 and J usage is TRBJ1-6, with TRBD1 as a possible D gene (5 bases). Germline-derived CDR1 and CDR2 are SGHDT and YYEEEE. V shed 0 bases and J shed 10 bases, with 11 bases lying between them. There are 14 residues in the CDR3. CDR3 bases: TGTGCCAGCAGCTTGGCAGGGTTTGGGTCACCCCTCCACTTT. Protein: CASSLAGFGSPLHF.

This chain connects TRBV21-1 to TRBJ2-7; no check of the table's D call, TRBD2, against the DNA was made. TRBV21-1 is an annotated pseudogene. CDR3 length: 15 amino acids. The chain's CDR3 is CASSLTSGSSYEQYV. The CDR3 DNA sequence: TGTGCCAGCAGCTTAACTAGCGGAAGCTCCTACGAGCAGTACGTC.

The V call is TRBV2, the J call TRBJ1-2; 8 bases agree with TRBD1. Germline-derived CDR1 and CDR2 are SNHLY and FYNNEI. The CDR3 has 13 residues. With 6 bases clipped from V and 7 bases from J, the junction kept 7 bases outside the gene matches. The CDR3 DNA follows: TGTGCCAGCAGCCCGGACAGGGAGGCTGGCTACACCTTC. Translation: CASSPDREAGYTF.

The chain carries TRBV27 and TRBJ2-1; 9 nucleotides line up with TRBD1. V dropped 3 bases and J dropped 6; count of bases not matched to a gene: 9. This CDR3 has 16 residues. Germline V gene lookup returns CDR1 MNHEY and CDR2 SMNVEV (reference sequence). The CDR3 sequence: CASSFLRDRAFNEQFF. CDR3 nucleotide sequence: TGTGCCAGCAGTTTCCTCCGGGACAGGGCGTTCAATGAGCAGTTCTTC.

Here the CDR3 reads CASSLGGGASEEQYF. The DNA of the CDR3 is TGTGCCAGCAGTTTAGGCGGGGGGGCCTCTGAAGAGCAGTACTTC. V is TRBV28 and J is TRBJ2-7; 9 nucleotides agree with TRBD2. The CDR3 has 15 residues. CDR1 MDHEN and CDR2 SYDVKM come from the germline V gene. V lost 2 bases to trimming and J lost 7 bases; unmatched junction nucleotides: 9.

The V call is TRBV7-3, the J call TRBJ2-7, with 7 bases identical to TRBD2. V lost 4 bases, J lost 6 bases, and 6 bases stayed unmatched. Germline V gene lookup returns CDR1 SGHTA and CDR2 FQGTGA. The CDR3 is 13 amino acids. The DNA of the CDR3 is TGTGCCAGCAGCTCTCCGGGGAGGGGCGAGCAGTACTTC. Translation: CASSSPGRGEQYF.

This rearrangement joins TRBV10-3 to TRBJ1-2; D call uncertain. Per germline, CDR1 ENHRY and CDR2 SYGVKD. V lost 8 bases and J 2 bases, leaving 6 bases between the germline ends. CDR3 length: 11 residues. In DNA form, the CDR3 reads TGTGCCATCTGGCAGAACTATGGCTACACCTTC. It yields the protein CAIWQNYGYTF.

This clone was observed a single time. The chain joins TRBV12-1 to TRBJ2-3; TRBD2, the table's D call, was not compared with the DNA. TRBV12-1 is classified as a pseudogene. CDR3 length: 16 amino acids. Written as DNA, the CDR3 is TGTGCCAGCAGCCGACTAGCGGCCGACTCCACAGATACGCAGTATTTT. Protein product: CASSRLAADSTDTQYF.

The V and J genes are TRBV13 and TRBJ2-3, with D possibly being TRBD1 (5 bases). Trimming removed 2 bases at V and 0 bases at J, with 18 bases between. The CDR3 has 18 amino acids. Germline loops: CDR1 PRHDT, CDR2 FYEKMQ (reference sequence). Here the CDR3 DNA reads TGTGCCAGCAGCTTAACAATTAGAAGGGGTCCGAGCACAGATACGCAGTATTTT. This translates into CASSLTIRRGPSTDTQYF.

The chain couples TRBV10-3 to TRBJ2-3; tentatively, D is TRBD1 (6 bases). In germline, CDR1 is ENHRY, CDR2 SYGVKD. The CDR3 length is 16 residues. Trimming removed 0 bases at V and 4 bases at J, with 14 bases between. The CDR3 nucleotides are TGTGCCATCAGTGAGTCTAGGGGGACGGGCCCAGATACGCAGTATTTT. Amino acids: CAISESRGTGPDTQYF.

The chain employs TRBV12-3 or TRBV12-4 and TRBJ1-5; D unresolved. The CDR3 sequence is 13 residues long. The ends were cut back, 6 bases at V and 5 bases at J, with 11 bases in the middle. The CDR3 loop is CASSLAQDQPQHF. CDR3 nucleotides: TGTGCCAGCAGCCTAGCCCAGGATCAGCCCCAGCATTTT.

J is TRBJ1-1 and V is TRBV30; TRBD1 is a possible D gene (5 bases). Germline V lookup: CDR1 GTSNPN, CDR2 SVGIG (reference sequence). V was pared by 5 bases and J by 3 bases, with 13 bases between. The CDR3 runs to 13 residues. The CDR3 DNA is TGTGCCTGGGATAGAAGGGGTGACACTGAAGCTTTCTTT. Translated: CAWDRRGDTEAFF.

The CDR3 region is CSVGRDGETQYF. CDR3 sequence (DNA): TGCAGCGTCGGACGGGATGGGGAGACCCAGTACTTC. The chain employs TRBV29-1 and TRBJ2-5; TRBD2 might be the D (5 bases). The CDR3 loop spans 12 amino acids. V was pared by 6 bases and J by 5 bases, with 13 bases between. Looked up from germline, CDR1 is SQVTM and CDR2 is ANQGSEA.

This chain uses TRBV27 with TRBJ2-7, with TRBD1 matching over 9 bases. Germline loops: CDR1 MNHEY, CDR2 SMNVEV (reference sequence). The CDR3 runs to 17 residues. After removal of 2 bases from V and 3 bases from J, the junction contained 11 bases not matched to a gene. CDR3 in DNA: TGTGCCAGCAGTTTACCCGCCCCGGGACAGGGTATCTACGAGCAGTACTTC. Translation gives CASSLPAPGQGIYEQYF.

This chain joins TRBV30 and TRBJ1-1; TRBD1 matches at 8 bases. Trimming removed 5 bases from V and 2 bases from J; junction bases left unmatched: 4. CDR1 is GTSNPN, CDR2 SVGIG, per germline (reference sequence). The CDR3 spans 13 residues. The CDR3 region has the DNA TGTGCCTGGGTTACAGGGGGTAACACTGAAGCTTTCTTT. Its translation is CAWVTGGNTEAFF.

This chain joins TRBV7-9 and TRBJ2-7; TRBD1 might be the D (7 bases). CDR3 length: 14 amino acids. V was shortened by 2 bases and J by 6 bases, with 14 bases between the two germline ends. The germline CDR1 and CDR2 sequences are SEHNR and FQNEAQ (reference sequence). In nucleotides, the CDR3 is TGTGCCAGCAGCTTACTAACAGGGGACTCCGAGCAGTACTTC. Translating gives CASSLLTGDSEQYF.

The chain is built from TRBV18 and TRBJ1-2; maybe TRBD1 (6 bases). Germline V gene sequence: CDR1 KGHSH, CDR2 LQKENI. The length of the CDR3 is 13 residues. Trimming cost V 2 bases and J 8 bases, with 12 bases left between them. In nucleotides, the CDR3 is TGTGCCAGCTCACCAGGGAACAGGGAGGGCTACACCTTC. Amino acid sequence: CASSPGNREGYTF.

The chain is built from TRBV11-2 and TRBJ2-7; 9 bases fit TRBD1. The V gene end was trimmed by 3 bases and the J gene end by 3 bases; junction bases not matched to a gene: 12. Germline values: CDR1 SGHAT, CDR2 FQNNGV. This CDR3 contains 17 residues. CDR3 DNA sequence: TGTGCCAGCAGCTTTTCGGACAGGGGAGCCGGGTTCTACGAGCAGTACTTC. It specifies CASSFSDRGAGFYEQYF.

The chain couples TRBV7-2 to TRBJ1-2; unclear D gene. The CDR3 has 13 residues. V lost 1 base and J lost 5, with 8 bases in between. CDR1 and CDR2 (germline): SGHTA, FQGNSA. In nucleotides, the CDR3 is TGTGCCAGCAGCTTAGTTCGGGGTTATGGCTACACCTTC. Protein product: CASSLVRGYGYTF.

Only a few counts were recorded for this clone. The gene calls are TRBV5-6 and TRBJ1-2; no definite D call. This CDR3 region has 13 residues. CDR1 is SGHDT and CDR2 is YYEEEE in the germline V gene. V was clipped by 4 bases and J by 1 base, with 8 bases between them. Here the CDR3 reads CASSPTDNYGYTF. CDR3 bases: TGTGCCAGCAGCCCCACAGATAACTATGGCTACACCTTC.

The CDR3 here is CSVEGVAGGLNTEAFF. CDR3 nucleotides: TGCAGCGTTGAGGGCGTGGCAGGGGGTCTGAACACTGAAGCTTTCTTT. The V and J genes are TRBV29-1 and TRBJ1-1; TRBD1 matches 7 bases. V was pared by 3 bases and J by 0 bases, with 10 bases of the junction left unmatched. CDR3 length: 16 residues. Germline CDR1 and CDR2: SQVTM and ANQGSEA.

This clone has a single count. The J gene is TRBJ2-1, the V gene TRBV7-9; D is perhaps TRBD1 (5 bases). This CDR3 spans 12 amino acids. V was clipped by 10 bases and J by 9 bases, with 16 bases between them. Germline V gene lookup returns CDR1 SEHNR and CDR2 FQNEAQ (reference sequence). CDR3 bases: TGTGCCATCCAGGGCGTGGGTCGTGAGCAGTTCTTC. It codes for CAIQGVGREQFF.

The V and J genes are TRBV29-1 and TRBJ2-5; D possibly corresponds to TRBD1 (6 bases). Germline V gene data show CDR1 as SQVTM and CDR2 as ANQGSEA. The CDR3 extends over 12 amino acids. The CDR3 protein is CTGQTEAETQYF. The CDR3 nucleotides are TGCACCGGACAGACAGAAGCAGAGACCCAGTACTTC. The variable domain in full, with the rest retrieved from reference TRBV29-1 and TRBJ2-5, is SAVISQKPSRDICQRGTSLTIQCQVDSQVTMMFWYRQQPGQSLTLIATANQGSEATYESGFVIDKFPISRPNLTFSTLTVSNMSPEDSSIYLCTGQTEAETQYFGPGTRLLVL.

V gene TRBV29-1 combines with J gene TRBJ1-1; 11 bases agree with TRBD1. V gave up 7 bases and J gave up 6 bases; unmatched junction bases: 7. The germline V gene has CDR1 SQVTM and CDR2 ANQGSEA. This CDR3 has 13 amino acids. Here the CDR3 reads CSAGTGGMAEAFF. CDR3 coding DNA: TGCAGCGCCGGGACAGGGGGGATGGCTGAAGCTTTCTTT.

The table lists this clone with a count of one. This chain links TRBV18 with TRBJ2-1; 10 bases line up with TRBD1. V was pared by 4 bases and J by 5 bases, with 5 bases of the junction left unmatched. Germline lookup yields CDR1 KGHSH and CDR2 LQKENI. The CDR3 length is 15 residues. The chain's CDR3 is CASSLDRGQNNEQFF. The CDR3 DNA reads TGTGCCAGCTCACTCGACAGGGGGCAAAACAATGAGCAGTTCTTC.